The next 18 T cell receptor beta chains were all read from a single sample in a study of blood T cell dynamics during melanoma immunotherapy. The time point: week 3, after first cycle of checkpoint inhibitor. This table comes from immunoSEQ multiplex PCR, and its TCRdb copy is limited to in-frame clones, with some not included. The sample shows under 15,000 clones, around nine tenths of them seen only once. This sample comprised blood, obtained from a patient treated with checkpoint blockade. All receptors come from a human donor with melanoma.

This clone came up once. The chain uses TRBV19 and TRBJ1-5; 8 bases are a match to TRBD1. Germline-derived CDR1 and CDR2 are LNHDA and SQIVND (reference sequence). The CDR3 is 22 amino acids. The V and J ends lost 3 bases and 2 bases, in that order; junction bases with no gene match: 24. As DNA, the CDR3 is TGTGCCAGTAGTATTACTAGAGGGTCCCGGACAGGGTATGTAGGGGGCAATCAGCCCCAGCATTTT. This encodes CASSITRGSRTGYVGGNQPQHF.

The rearrangement uses TRBV18 and TRBJ1-2; no firm D call. The CDR3 is 15 residues long. Trimming shortened V by 1 base and J by 6 bases, and 15 bases separated the two germline ends. Germline CDR1 is KGHSH and CDR2 is LQKENI. The CDR3, as DNA: TGTGCCAGCTCACCACGGCCAGTATCGGTCCATGGCTACACCTTC. Protein: CASSPRPVSVHGYTF.

The rearrangement joins TRBV5-6 to TRBJ2-1, with 14 positions matching TRBD2. Germline CDR1 reads SGHDT; CDR2 reads YYEEEE. This CDR3 spans 15 amino acids. Trimming removed 5 bases from V and 8 bases from J; junction bases left unmatched: 6. The CDR3 loop is CASSQGLAGEYEQFF. CDR3 nucleotides: TGTGCCAGCAGTCAGGGACTAGCGGGAGAGTATGAGCAGTTCTTC.

The chain combines TRBV19 with TRBJ1-2, with TRBD1 as a possible D gene (6 bases). Germline values: CDR1 LNHDA, CDR2 SQIVND (reference sequence). V lost 5 bases and J 7 bases, leaving 17 bases between the germline ends. There are 14 residues in the CDR3. The CDR3 bases are TGTGCCAGTAGTCCAGGACAGACAACCGGTGGCTACACCTTC. The encoded protein is CASSPGQTTGGYTF.

This sequence joins TRBV5-1 and TRBJ2-1; a weak D match, TRBD2 (5 bases). CDR1 and CDR2 from the germline V gene are SGHRS and YFSETQ. Trimming stripped 0 bases from V and 4 bases from J, with 8 bases between. The CDR3 is 14 residues long. This CDR3 is CASSLGTGYNEQFF. The DNA for the CDR3 is TGCGCCAGCAGCTTGGGGACTGGATACAATGAGCAGTTCTTC.

The chain joins TRBV4-1 to TRBJ2-2, with TRBD1 matching 11 bases. This CDR3 has 16 amino acids. Per germline, CDR1 MGHRA and CDR2 YSYEKL. V shed 2 bases, J shed 7 bases, and the junction held 6 bases outside the gene matches. CDR3 sequence: CASSQKGTGGFGELFF. In DNA form, the CDR3 reads TGCGCCAGCAGCCAAAAAGGGACAGGGGGTTTCGGGGAGCTGTTTTTT.

The chain has TRBV7-2 and TRBJ2-1; 13 bases map to TRBD2. V lost 4 bases to trimming and J lost 7 bases; unmatched junction nucleotides: 10. CDR3 size: 17 residues. CDR1 SGHTA and CDR2 FQGNSA come from the germline V gene. CDR3 nucleotide sequence: TGTGCCAGCAGCTCCCTAGCCACTAGCGGGGGGGGGAATGAGCAGTTCTTC. Encoded protein: CASSSLATSGGGNEQFF.

The chain carries TRBV29-1 and TRBJ2-1; D is unclear. Germline assignment: CDR1 SQVTM and CDR2 ANQGSEA. V was pared by 7 bases and J by 9 bases, with 13 bases between. This CDR3 has 11 amino acids. CDR3 loop: CSGDLESEQFF. CDR3 nucleotides: TGCAGCGGGGATTTAGAAAGTGAGCAGTTCTTC.

CDR3 loop: CSLRFNYGYTF. CDR3 in DNA: TGCAGCCTCCGTTTCAACTATGGCTACACCTTC. The V and J genes are TRBV29-1 and TRBJ1-2, with D hard to call. This CDR3 is 11 amino acids long. Trimming stripped 8 bases from V and 2 bases from J, with 9 bases between. The germline V gene has CDR1 SQVTM and CDR2 ANQGSEA.

The chain recombines TRBV6-6 with TRBJ2-3, with D maybe TRBD1 (6 bases). V was trimmed by 6 bases and J by 0 bases, leaving 16 bases between them. CDR3 length equals 16 residues. Germline CDR1 MNHNY, CDR2 SVGAGI (reference sequence). The DNA of the CDR3 is TGTGCCAGCAGCCGAGGGGGACAACCTAGCACAGATACGCAGTATTTT. It yields the protein CASSRGGQPSTDTQYF.

This chain links TRBV4-1 with TRBJ2-7, with D hard to call. This CDR3 has 13 amino acids. Germline CDR1 MGHRA, CDR2 YSYEKL. Trimming cost V 0 bases and J 3 bases, with 6 bases left between them. CDR3 amino acids: CASSQDAYYEQYF. The CDR3 nucleotides are TGCGCCAGCAGCCAAGATGCGTACTACGAGCAGTACTTC.

V and J are TRBV19 and TRBJ2-3; D not resolved. CDR3 length: 15 residues. Germline CDR1 is LNHDA and CDR2 is SQIVND (reference sequence). Trimming left V 7 bases short and J 1 base short, with 15 bases between. CDR3 region: CASTTLGRGTDTQYF. The DNA of the CDR3 is TGTGCCAGTACCACCCTGGGCCGGGGCACAGATACGCAGTATTTT.

This chain connects TRBV7-3 to TRBJ1-5; D unclear. CDR3 length equals 13 residues. Germline values: CDR1 SGHTA, CDR2 FQGTGA. V shed 2 bases and J shed 4 bases, with 6 bases lying between them. CDR3 in DNA: TGTGCCAGCAGCTTAGGCAGGAATCAGCCCCAGCATTTT. This codes for CASSLGRNQPQHF. Based on the CDR3 plus reference TRBV7-3 and TRBJ1-5, the full variable domain is GAGVSQTPSNKVTEKGKYVELRCDPISGHTALYWYRQSLGQGPEFLIYFQGTGAADDSGLPNDRFFAVRPEGSVSTLKIQRTERGDSAVYLCASSLGRNQPQHFGDGTRLSIL.

This clone appeared a few times. The chain employs TRBV18 and TRBJ2-7, with D perhaps matching TRBD2 (6 bases). V lost 3 bases, J lost 4 bases, and 10 bases lay in between. Germline CDR1 is KGHSH and CDR2 is LQKENI. There are 13 residues in the CDR3. CDR3: CASSPAGRYEQYF. For the CDR3, the DNA is TGTGCCAGCTCACCGGCGGGAAGGTACGAGCAGTACTTC. Using reference TRBV18 and TRBJ2-7 for the parts outside the CDR3, the full variable domain is NAGVMQNPRHLVRRRGQEARLRCSPMKGHSHVYWYRQLPEEGLKFMVYLQKENIIDESGMPKERFSAEFPKEGPSILRIQQVVRGDSAAYFCASSPAGRYEQYFGPGTRLTVT.

V and J are TRBV18 and TRBJ1-2, with D maybe TRBD1 (5 bases). V lost 1 base, J lost 5 bases, and 11 bases lay in between. CDR1 and CDR2 from the germline V gene are KGHSH and LQKENI. The CDR3 spans 14 residues. CDR3 sequence: CASSPLQGLYGYTF. DNA for the CDR3: TGTGCCAGCTCACCACTCCAGGGTTTGTATGGCTACACCTTC.

The rearrangement joins TRBV9 to TRBJ2-1, with TRBD2 identical over 10 bases. With 0 bases clipped from V and 2 bases from J, the junction kept 5 bases outside the gene matches. There are 17 residues in the CDR3. Germline V gene sequence: CDR1 SGDLS, CDR2 YYNGEE. The CDR3 loop reads CASSVGSGGPTYNEQFF. The CDR3 DNA is TGTGCCAGCAGCGTAGGTAGCGGGGGGCCCACCTACAATGAGCAGTTCTTC.

The V call is TRBV4-1, the J call TRBJ2-5; D not resolved. This CDR3 spans 15 amino acids. Germline CDR1 is MGHRA and CDR2 is YSYEKL. The V end lost 1 base, the J end lost 1 base, and 10 bases lay between the germline ends. CDR3 protein: CASSQVGTSQETQYF. The CDR3 DNA reads TGCGCCAGCAGCCAAGTCGGCACCAGCCAAGAGACCCAGTACTTC.

The gene calls are TRBV7-2 and TRBJ1-2; 7 nucleotides agree with TRBD1. J gave up 7 bases and V 6 bases, and 5 bases lay outside the gene matches. CDR1 and CDR2 (germline): SGHTA, FQGNSA. The CDR3 length is 12 residues. The CDR3 DNA is TGTGCCAGCAGATCGGACAGGTCTGGCTACACCTTC. It encodes CASRSDRSGYTF.